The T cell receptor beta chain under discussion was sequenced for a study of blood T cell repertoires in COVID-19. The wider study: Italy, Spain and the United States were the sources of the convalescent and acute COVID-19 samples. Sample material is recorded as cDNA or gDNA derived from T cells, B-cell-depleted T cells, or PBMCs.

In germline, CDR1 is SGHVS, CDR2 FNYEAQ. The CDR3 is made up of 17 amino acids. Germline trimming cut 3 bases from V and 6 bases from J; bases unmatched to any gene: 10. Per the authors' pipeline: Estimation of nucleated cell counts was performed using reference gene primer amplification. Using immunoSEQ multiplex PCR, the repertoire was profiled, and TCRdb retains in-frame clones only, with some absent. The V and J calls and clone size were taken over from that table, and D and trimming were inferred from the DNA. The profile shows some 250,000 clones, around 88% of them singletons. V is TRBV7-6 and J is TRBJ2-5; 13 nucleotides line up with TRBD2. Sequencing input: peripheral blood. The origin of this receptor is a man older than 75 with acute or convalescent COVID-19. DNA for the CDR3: TGTGCCAGCAGCTTTAAACTAGCGGGGGGGCCGGTACAGACCCAGTACTTC. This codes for CASSFKLAGGPVQTQYF.